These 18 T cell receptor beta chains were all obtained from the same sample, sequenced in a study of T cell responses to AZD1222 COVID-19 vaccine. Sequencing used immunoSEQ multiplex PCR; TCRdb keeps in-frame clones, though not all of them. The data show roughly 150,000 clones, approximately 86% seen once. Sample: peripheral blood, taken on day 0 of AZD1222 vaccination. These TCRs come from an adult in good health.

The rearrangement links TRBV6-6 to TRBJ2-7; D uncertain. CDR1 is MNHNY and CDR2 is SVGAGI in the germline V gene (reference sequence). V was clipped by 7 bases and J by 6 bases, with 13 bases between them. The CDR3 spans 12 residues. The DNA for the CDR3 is TGTGCCAGCACTCCCTGGGGTCGCGAGCAGTACTTC. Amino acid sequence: CASTPWGREQYF.

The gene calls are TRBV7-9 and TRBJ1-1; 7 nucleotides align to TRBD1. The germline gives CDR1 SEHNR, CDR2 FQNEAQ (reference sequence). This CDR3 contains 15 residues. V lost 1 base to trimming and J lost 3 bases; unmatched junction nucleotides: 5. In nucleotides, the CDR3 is TGTGCCAGCAGCTTAGTACCAGGGGGTGACACTGAAGCTTTCTTT. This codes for CASSLVPGGDTEAFF.

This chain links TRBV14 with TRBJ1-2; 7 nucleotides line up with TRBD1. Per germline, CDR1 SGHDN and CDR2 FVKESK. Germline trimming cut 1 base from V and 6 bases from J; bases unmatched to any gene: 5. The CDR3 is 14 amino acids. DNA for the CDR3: TGTGCCAGCAGCCAAGCGGGACAGTGGAATGGCTACACCTTC. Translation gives CASSQAGQWNGYTF.

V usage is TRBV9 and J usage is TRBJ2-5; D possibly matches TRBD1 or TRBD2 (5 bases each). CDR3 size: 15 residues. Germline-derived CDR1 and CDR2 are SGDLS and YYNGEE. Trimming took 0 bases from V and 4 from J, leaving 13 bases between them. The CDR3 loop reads CASSVVGGDGETQYF. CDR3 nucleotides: TGTGCCAGCAGCGTAGTTGGGGGAGATGGAGAGACCCAGTACTTC.

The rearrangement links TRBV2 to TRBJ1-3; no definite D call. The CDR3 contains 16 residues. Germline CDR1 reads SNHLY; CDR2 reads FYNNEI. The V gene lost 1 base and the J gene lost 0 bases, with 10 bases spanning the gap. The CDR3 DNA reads TGTGCCAGCAGTGAAGTCCGGGTCAGCTCTGGAAACACCATATATTTT. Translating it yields CASSEVRVSSGNTIYF.

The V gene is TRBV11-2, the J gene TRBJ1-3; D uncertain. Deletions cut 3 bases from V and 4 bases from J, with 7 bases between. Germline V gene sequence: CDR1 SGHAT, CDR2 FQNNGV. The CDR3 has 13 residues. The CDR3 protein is CASSFGQGNTIYF. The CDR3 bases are TGTGCCAGCAGCTTTGGTCAGGGAAACACCATATATTTT.

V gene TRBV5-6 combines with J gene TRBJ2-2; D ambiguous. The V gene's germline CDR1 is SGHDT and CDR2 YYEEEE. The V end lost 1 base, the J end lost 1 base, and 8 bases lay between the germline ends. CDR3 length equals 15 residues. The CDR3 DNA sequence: TGTGCCAGCAGCTTGTACGGTGAGAACACCGGGGAGCTGTTTTTT. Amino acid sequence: CASSLYGENTGELFF.

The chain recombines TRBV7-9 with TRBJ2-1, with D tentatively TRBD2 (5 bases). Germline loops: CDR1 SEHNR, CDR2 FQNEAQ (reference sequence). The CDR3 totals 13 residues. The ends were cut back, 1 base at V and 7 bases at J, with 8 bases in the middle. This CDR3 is CASSLVLVNEQFF. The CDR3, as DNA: TGTGCCAGCAGCTTAGTACTAGTTAATGAGCAGTTCTTC.

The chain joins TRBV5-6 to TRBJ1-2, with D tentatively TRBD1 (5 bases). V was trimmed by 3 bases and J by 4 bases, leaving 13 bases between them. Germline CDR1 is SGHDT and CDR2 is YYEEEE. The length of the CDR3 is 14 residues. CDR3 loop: CASSWEGRTYGYTF. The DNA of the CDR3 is TGTGCCAGCAGCTGGGAGGGGAGGACCTATGGCTACACCTTC. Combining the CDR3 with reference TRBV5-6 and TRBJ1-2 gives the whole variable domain DAGVTQSPTHLIKTRGQQVTLRCSPKSGHDTVSWYQQALGQGPQFIFQYYEEEERQRGNFPDRFSGHQFPNYSSELNVNALLLGDSALYLCASSWEGRTYGYTFGSGTRLTVV.

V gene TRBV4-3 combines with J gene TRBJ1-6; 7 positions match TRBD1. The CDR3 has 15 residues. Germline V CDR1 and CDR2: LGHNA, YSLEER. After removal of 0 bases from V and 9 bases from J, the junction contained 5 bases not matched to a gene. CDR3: CASSQDGPGGSPLHF. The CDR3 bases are TGCGCCAGCAGCCAAGACGGCCCAGGGGGTTCACCCCTCCACTTT.

The CDR3 nucleotides read TGTGCCTGGAGTGTACTCGGCGGGACCATCAACACCGGGGAGCTGTTTTTT. This sequence encodes CAWSVLGGTINTGELFF. The chain employs TRBV30 and TRBJ2-2; perhaps TRBD2 as D (6 bases). Trimming shortened V by 0 bases and J by 2 bases, and 16 bases separated the two germline ends. The CDR3 extends over 17 amino acids. Germline-derived CDR1 and CDR2 are GTSNPN and SVGIG (reference sequence).

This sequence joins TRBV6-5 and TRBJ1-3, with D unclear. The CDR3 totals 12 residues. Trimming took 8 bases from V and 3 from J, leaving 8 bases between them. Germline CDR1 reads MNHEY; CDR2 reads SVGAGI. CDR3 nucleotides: TGTGCCAGCGGGGTCCTTGGAAACACCATATATTTT. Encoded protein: CASGVLGNTIYF.

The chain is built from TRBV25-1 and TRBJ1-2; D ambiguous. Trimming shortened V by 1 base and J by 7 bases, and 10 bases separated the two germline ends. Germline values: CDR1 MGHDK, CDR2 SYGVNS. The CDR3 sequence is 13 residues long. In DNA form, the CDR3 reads TGTGCCAGCAGTGAATTTAGGGATGGTGGCTACACCTTC. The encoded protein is CASSEFRDGGYTF.

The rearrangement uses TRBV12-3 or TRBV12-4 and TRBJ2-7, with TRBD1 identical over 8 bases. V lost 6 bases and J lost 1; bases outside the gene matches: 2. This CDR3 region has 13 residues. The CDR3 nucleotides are TGTGCCAGCAGAAGGACAGGGTCCTACGAGCAGTACTTC. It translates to CASRRTGSYEQYF.

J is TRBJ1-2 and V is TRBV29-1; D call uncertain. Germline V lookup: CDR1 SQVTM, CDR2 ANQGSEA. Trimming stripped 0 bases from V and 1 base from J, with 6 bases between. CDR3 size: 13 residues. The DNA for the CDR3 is TGCAGCGTTGAAGATGTCGGTAACTATGGCTACACCTTC. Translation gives CSVEDVGNYGYTF.

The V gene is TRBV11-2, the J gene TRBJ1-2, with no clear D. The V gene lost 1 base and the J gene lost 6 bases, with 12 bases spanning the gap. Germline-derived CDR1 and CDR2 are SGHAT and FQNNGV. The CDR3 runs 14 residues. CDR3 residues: CASSLGWGADGYTF. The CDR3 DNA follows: TGTGCCAGCAGCTTAGGGTGGGGTGCCGATGGCTACACCTTC.

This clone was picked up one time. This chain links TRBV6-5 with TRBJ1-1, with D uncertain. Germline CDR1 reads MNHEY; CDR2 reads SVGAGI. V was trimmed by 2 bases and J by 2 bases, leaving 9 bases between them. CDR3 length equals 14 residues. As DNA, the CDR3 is TGTGCCAGCAGTTACGTCCGGGAAAACACTGAAGCTTTCTTT. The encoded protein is CASSYVRENTEAFF.

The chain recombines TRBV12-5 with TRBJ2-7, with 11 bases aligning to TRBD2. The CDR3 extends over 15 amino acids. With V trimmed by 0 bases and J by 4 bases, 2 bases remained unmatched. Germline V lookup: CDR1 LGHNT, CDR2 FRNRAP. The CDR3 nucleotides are TGTGCTAGTGGTTTGGTGGCTAGCGGGGGGTACGAGCAGTACTTC. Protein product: CASGLVASGGYEQYF.